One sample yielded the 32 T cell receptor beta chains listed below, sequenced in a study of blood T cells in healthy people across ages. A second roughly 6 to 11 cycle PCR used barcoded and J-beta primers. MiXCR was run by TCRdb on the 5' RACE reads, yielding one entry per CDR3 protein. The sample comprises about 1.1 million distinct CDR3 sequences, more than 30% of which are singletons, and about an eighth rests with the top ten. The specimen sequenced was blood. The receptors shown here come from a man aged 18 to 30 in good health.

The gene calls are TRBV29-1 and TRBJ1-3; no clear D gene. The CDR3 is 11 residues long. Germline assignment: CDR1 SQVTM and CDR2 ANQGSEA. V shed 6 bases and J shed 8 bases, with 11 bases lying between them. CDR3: CSVPLGDTIYF. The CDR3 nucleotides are TGCAGCGTGCCCCTCGGAGACACCATATATTTT. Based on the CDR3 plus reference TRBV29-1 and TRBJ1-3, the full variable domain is SAVISQKPSRDICQRGTSLTIQCQVDSQVTMMFWYRQQPGQSLTLIATANQGSEATYESGFVIDKFPISRPNLTFSTLTVSNMSPEDSSIYLCSVPLGDTIYFGEGSWLTVV.

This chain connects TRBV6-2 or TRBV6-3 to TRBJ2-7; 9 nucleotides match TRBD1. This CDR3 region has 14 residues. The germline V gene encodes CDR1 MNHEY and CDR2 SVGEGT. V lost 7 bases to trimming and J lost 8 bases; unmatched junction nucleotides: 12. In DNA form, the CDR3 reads TGTGCCAGCACCACAGGACAGGGGCGTAGGAAGCAGTACTTC. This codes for CASTTGQGRRKQYF.

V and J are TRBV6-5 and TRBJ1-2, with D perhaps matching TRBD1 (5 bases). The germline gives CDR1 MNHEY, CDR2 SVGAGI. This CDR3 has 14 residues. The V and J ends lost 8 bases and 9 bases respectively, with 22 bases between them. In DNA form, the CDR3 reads TGTGCCAGCCTCCGGGACTGGACGTATGGTAGCTACACCTTC. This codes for CASLRDWTYGSYTF.

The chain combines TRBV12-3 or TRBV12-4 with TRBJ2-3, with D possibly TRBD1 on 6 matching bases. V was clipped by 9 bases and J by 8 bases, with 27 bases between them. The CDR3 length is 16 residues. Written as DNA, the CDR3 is TGTGCCAGTTCTCATAGTTCCGGGTCCGTCAGGGGTACGCAGTATTTT. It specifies CASSHSSGSVRGTQYF.

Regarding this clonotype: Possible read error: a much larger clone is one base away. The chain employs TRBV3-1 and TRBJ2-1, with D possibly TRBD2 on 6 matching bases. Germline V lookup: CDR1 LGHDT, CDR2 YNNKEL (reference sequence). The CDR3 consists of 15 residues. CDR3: CASSQDGSSYNGQFF. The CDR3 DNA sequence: TGTGCCAGCAGCCAGGACGGGAGCTCCTACAATGGGCAGTTCTTC.

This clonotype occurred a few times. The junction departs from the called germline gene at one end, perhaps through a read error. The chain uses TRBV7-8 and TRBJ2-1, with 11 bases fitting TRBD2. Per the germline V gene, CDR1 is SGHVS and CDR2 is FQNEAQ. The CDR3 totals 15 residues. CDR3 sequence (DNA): TGTGCCAGCAGCCTGACTAGCGGGGTCTACAATGAGCGGTTCTTC. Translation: CASSLTSGVYNERFF.

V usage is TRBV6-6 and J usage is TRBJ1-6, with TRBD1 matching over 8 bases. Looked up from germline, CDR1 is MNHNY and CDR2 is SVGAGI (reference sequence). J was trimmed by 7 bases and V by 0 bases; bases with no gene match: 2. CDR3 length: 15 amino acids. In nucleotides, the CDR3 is TGTGCCAGCAGTTACTCGGGACAGGCGAATTCACCCCTCCACTTT. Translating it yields CASSYSGQANSPLHF.

CDR3 in DNA: TGCAGTGCTAGAGTAGCACACACGAACACTGAAGCTTTCTTT. Translating it yields CSARVAHTNTEAFF. V is TRBV20-1 and J is TRBJ1-1; the D is unclear. The V gene's germline CDR1 is DFQATT and CDR2 SNEGSKA (reference sequence). This CDR3 region has 14 residues. V gave up 1 base and J gave up 1 base, with 10 bases separating them.

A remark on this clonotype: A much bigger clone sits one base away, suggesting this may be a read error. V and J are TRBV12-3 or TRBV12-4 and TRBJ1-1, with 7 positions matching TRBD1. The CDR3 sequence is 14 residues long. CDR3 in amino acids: CASSQGGSNTGAFF. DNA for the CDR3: TGTGCCAGCAGTCAGGGGGGGAGCAACACTGGAGCTTTCTTT.

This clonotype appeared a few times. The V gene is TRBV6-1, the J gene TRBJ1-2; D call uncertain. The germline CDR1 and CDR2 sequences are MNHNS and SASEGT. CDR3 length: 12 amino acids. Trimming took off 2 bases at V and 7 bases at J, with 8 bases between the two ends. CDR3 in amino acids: CASSELGRGYTF. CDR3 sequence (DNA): TGTGCCAGCAGTGAACTTGGCCGTGGCTACACCTTC.

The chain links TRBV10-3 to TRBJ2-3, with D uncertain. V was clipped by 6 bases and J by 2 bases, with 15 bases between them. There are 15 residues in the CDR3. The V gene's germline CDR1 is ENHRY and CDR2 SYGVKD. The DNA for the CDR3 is TGTGCCATCAGCAACGGACCCTGGACCACAGATACGCAGTATTTT. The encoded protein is CAISNGPWTTDTQYF.

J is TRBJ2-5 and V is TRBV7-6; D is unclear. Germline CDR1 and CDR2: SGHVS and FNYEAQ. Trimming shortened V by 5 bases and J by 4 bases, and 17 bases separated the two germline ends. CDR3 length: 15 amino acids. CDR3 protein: CASSPPRLPGETQYF. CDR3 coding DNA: TGTGCCAGCAGCCCCCCGCGGCTCCCCGGAGAGACCCAGTACTTC.

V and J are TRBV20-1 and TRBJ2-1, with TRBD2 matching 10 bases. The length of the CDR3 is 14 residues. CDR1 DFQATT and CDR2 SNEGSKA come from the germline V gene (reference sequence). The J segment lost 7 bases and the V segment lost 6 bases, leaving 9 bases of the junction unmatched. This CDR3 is CSAGGSGGGNEQFF. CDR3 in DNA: TGCAGTGCCGGAGGCAGCGGGGGGGGTAATGAGCAGTTCTTC.

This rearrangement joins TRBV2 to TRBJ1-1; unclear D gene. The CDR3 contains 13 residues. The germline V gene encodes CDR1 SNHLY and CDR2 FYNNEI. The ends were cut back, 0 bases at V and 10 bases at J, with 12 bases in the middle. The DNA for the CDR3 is TGTGCCAGCAGTGAAGCGACACTAGCTGGAGCTTTCTTT. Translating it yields CASSEATLAGAFF.

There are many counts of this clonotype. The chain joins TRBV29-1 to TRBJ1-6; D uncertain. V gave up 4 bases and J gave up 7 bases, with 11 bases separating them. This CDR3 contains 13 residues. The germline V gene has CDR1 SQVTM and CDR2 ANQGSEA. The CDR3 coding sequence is TGCAGCGTTGGGCAAAGAAAGAATTCACCCCTCCACTTT. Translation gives CSVGQRKNSPLHF. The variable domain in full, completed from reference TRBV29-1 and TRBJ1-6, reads SAVISQKPSRDICQRGTSLTIQCQVDSQVTMMFWYRQQPGQSLTLIATANQGSEATYESGFVIDKFPISRPNLTFSTLTVSNMSPEDSSIYLCSVGQRKNSPLHFGNGTRLTVT.

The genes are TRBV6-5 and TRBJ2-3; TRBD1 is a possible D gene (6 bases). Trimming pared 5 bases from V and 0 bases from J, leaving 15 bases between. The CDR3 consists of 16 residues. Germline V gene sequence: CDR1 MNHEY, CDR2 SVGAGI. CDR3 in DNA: TGTGCCAGCAGTCCTGCAGGGGCCTCTAGCACAGATACGCAGTATTTT. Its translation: CASSPAGASSTDTQYF.

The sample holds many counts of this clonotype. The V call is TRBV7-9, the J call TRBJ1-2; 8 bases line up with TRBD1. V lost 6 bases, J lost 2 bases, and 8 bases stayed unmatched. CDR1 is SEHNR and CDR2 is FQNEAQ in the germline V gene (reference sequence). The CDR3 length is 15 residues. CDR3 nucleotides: TGTGCCAGCAGTCAGCCGGGACAGGAGAACTATGGCTACACCTTC. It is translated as CASSQPGQENYGYTF.

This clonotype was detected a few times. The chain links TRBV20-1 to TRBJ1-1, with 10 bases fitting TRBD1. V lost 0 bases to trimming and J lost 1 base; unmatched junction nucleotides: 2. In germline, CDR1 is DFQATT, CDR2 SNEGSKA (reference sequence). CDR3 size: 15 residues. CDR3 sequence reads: CSARERDRGNTEAFF. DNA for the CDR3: TGCAGTGCTAGAGAAAGGGACAGGGGGAACACTGAAGCTTTCTTT.

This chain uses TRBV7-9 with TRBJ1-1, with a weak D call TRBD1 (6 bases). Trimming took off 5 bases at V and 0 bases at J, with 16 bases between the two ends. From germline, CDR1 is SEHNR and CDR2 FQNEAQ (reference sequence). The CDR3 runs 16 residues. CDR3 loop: CASSQGRDIMNTEAFF. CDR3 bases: TGTGCCAGCAGCCAAGGCCGGGACATAATGAACACTGAAGCTTTCTTT.

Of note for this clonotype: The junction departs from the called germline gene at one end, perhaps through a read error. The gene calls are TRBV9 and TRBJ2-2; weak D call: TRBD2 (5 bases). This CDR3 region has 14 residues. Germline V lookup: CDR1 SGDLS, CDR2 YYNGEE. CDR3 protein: CASSGRAVTGVLFF. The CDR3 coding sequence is TGTGCCAGCAGCGGGCGGGCTGTAACCGGGGTGCTGTTTTTT.

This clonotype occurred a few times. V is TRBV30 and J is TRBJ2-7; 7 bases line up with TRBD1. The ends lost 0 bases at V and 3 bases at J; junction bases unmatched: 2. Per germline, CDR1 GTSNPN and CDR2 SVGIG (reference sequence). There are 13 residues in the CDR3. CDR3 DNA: TGTGCCTGGAGTGTGGCAGGGGGCTACGAGCAGTACTTC. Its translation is CAWSVAGGYEQYF.

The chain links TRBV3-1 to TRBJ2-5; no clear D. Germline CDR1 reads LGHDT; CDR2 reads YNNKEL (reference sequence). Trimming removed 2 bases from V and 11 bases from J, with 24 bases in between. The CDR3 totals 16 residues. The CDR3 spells CASSQITVPPYNEQYF. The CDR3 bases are TGTGCCAGCAGCCAAATCACAGTGCCTCCCTACAATGAGCAGTACTTC.

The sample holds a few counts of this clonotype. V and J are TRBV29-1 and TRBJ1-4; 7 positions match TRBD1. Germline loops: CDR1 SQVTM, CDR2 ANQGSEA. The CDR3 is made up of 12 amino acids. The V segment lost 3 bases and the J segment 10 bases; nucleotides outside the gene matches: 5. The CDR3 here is CSVDPGQRKLFF. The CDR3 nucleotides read TGCAGCGTTGACCCGGGACAGAGAAAACTGTTTTTT.

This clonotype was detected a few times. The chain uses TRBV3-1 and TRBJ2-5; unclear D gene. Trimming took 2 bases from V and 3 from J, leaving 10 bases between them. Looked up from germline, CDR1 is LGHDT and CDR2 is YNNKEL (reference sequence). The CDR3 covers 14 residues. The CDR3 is CASSQRVQEETQYF. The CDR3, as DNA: TGTGCCAGCAGCCAAAGGGTCCAGGAAGAGACCCAGTACTTC.

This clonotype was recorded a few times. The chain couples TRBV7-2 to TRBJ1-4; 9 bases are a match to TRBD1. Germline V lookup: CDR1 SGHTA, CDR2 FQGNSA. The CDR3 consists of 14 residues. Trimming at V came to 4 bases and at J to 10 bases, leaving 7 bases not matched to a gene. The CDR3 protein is CASSSRQGVTKLFF. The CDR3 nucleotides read TGTGCCAGCAGCTCGAGACAGGGGGTTACAAAACTGTTTTTT.

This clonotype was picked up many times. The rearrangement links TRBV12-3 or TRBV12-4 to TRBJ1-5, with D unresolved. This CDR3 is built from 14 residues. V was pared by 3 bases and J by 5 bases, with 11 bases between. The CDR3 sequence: CASSLRVPYQPQHF. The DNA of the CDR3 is TGTGCCAGCAGTTTGAGGGTCCCATATCAGCCCCAGCATTTT.

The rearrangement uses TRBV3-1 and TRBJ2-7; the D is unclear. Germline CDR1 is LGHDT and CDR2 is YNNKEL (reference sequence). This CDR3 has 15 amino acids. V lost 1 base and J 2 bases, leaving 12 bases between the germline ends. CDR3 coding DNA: TGTGCCAGCAGCCAAGGTGAGGCCAGGACCTACGAGCAGTACTTC. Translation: CASSQGEARTYEQYF.

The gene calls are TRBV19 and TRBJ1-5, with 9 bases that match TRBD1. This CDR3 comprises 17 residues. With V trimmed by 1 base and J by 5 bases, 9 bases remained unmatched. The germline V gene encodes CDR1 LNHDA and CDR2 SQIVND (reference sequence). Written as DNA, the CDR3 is TGTGCCAGTAGTATAGCCGCACAGGGGGCTCGTCATCAGCCCCAGCATTTT. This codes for CASSIAAQGARHQPQHF.

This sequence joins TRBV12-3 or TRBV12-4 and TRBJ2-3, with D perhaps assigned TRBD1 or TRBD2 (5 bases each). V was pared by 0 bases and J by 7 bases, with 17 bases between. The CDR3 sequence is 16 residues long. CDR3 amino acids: CASSLAGTDALNTQYF. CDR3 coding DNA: TGTGCCAGCAGTTTAGCAGGGACGGACGCGTTGAATACGCAGTATTTT.

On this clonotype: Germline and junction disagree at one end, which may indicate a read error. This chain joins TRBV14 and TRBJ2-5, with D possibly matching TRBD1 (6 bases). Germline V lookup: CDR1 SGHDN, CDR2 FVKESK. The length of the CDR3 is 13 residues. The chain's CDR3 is CTSSPRTAETQYF. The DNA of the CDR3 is TGTACCAGCAGCCCAAGGACAGCGGAGACCCAGTACTTC.

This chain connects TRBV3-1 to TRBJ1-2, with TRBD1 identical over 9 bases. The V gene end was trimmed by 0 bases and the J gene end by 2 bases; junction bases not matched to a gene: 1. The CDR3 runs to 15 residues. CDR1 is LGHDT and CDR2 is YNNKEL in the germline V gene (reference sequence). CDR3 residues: CASSQDGTGNYGYTF. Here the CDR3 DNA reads TGTGCCAGCAGCCAAGACGGGACAGGGAACTATGGCTACACCTTC.

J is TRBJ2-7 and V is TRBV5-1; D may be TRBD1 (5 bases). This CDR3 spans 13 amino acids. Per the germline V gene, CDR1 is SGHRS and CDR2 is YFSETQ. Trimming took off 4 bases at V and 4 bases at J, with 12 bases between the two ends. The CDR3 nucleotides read TGCGCCAGCAGCAACTCTCAGGGTTACGAGCAGTACTTC. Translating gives CASSNSQGYEQYF.